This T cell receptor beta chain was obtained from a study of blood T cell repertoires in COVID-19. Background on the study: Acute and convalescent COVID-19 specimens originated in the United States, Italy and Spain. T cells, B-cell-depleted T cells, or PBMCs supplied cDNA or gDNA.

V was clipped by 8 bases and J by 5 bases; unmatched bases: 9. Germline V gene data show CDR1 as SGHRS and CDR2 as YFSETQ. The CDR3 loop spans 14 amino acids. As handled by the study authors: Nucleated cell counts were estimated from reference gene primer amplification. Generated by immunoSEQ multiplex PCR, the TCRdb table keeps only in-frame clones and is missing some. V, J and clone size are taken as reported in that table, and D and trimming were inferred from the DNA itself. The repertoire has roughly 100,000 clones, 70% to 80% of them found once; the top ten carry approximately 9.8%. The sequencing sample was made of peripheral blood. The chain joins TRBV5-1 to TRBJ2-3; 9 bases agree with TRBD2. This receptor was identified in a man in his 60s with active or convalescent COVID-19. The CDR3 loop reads CASRLAGVRDTQYF. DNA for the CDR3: TGCGCCAGTCGGTTAGCGGGAGTGAGAGATACGCAGTATTTT.